This TCR beta chain was obtained from a study of T cell changes during pregnancy in multiple sclerosis (dated by TCRdb to 2018 to 2020). Study-level background: Changes in the T cell repertoire over the course of pregnancy were examined in this study in women with multiple sclerosis.

V gives up 4 bases and J gives up 5 bases, and the segment between their germline ends measures 18 bases. The cysteine opens and the phenylalanine closes a CDR3 of 16 amino acids. Just CDR3 DNA is preserved here, 48 bases in frame from base 1. CDR1 SGHTA and CDR2 FQGNSA were looked up in the germline V gene. To prepare the library, the immunoSEQ multiplex PCR assay was applied. The immuneACCESS repertoire file appears here via TCRdb, limited to in-frame rearrangements. These files lack a portion of the clones; in checked studies, under half of the deficit traces to unresolved V genes, and the cause of the others is not known. In all, the sample holds some 70,000 clones, and roughly 92% of those were seen once. 3% of the sample is held by the ten biggest clonotypes. Of note for this clone: The antigen this receptor binds is unknown. No quality values exist for individual bases; no much larger clone is one base distant.

The material sequenced was CD8+ T cells from peripheral blood mononuclear cells, taken in the third trimester of pregnancy. The chain links TRBV7-2 with TRBJ2-1, with TRBD1 as a weak D call on 5 bases. This TCR derives from a female donor in good health, enrolled as a control in a pregnancy study. The DNA sequence is TGTGCCAGCAGCTCGAATACAGGTACAGCAAACAATGAGCAGTTCTTC. Translated, it gives CASSSNTGTANNEQFF.